The 11 T cell receptor beta chains in this list originate from one sample, sequenced in a study of T cells in Graves' hyperthyroidism and ophthalmopathy. RNA transcripts yielded amplified TCR beta CDR3 regions. The TCR CDR3 first-round RT-PCR relied on the HTBI primer set. TCRdb called the multiplex PCR reads again in MiXCR, with one record for every CDR3 protein. This sample carries some 320,000 distinct CDR3 sequences, around 15% of them seen once, and the ten largest clones take about a third. Material for sequencing was blood. These receptors all come from a middle-aged woman with Graves' ophthalmopathy.

Ten or more counts support this clonotype. The genes are TRBV27 and TRBJ2-3, with TRBD2 matching 10 bases. The length of the CDR3 is 15 residues. J lost 4 bases, V lost 5 bases, and 6 bases had no gene match. The germline gives CDR1 MNHEY, CDR2 SMNVEV (reference sequence). The DNA for the CDR3 is TGTGCCAGCAGTATTCTAGCGGGAGCCCCAGATACGCAGTATTTT. Amino acid sequence: CASSILAGAPDTQYF.

This clonotype was picked up many times. The rearrangement joins TRBV7-9 to TRBJ2-1; D remains unclear. This CDR3 has 14 amino acids. Trimming shortened V by 2 bases and J by 8 bases, and 13 bases separated the two germline ends. Germline loops: CDR1 SEHNR, CDR2 FQNEAQ (reference sequence). CDR3 in DNA: TGTGCCAGCAGCTTAAGTTTCAGCGTGGATGAGCAGTTCTTC. This gives the protein CASSLSFSVDEQFF. Supplemented by reference TRBV7-9 and TRBJ2-1, the full variable domain reads DTGVSQNPRHKITKRGQNVTFRCDPISEHNRLYWYRQTLGQGPEFLTYFQNEAQLEKSRLLSDRFSAERPKGSFSTLEIQRTEQGDSAMYLCASSLSFSVDEQFFGPGTRLTVL.

This clonotype was seen repeatedly, ten times or more. The V gene is TRBV2, the J gene TRBJ2-3; 8 nucleotides line up with TRBD2. Looked up from germline, CDR1 is SNHLY and CDR2 is FYNNEI. This CDR3 is 14 amino acids long. J lost 6 bases, V lost 10 bases, and 12 bases had no gene match. The CDR3 region has the DNA TGTGCCACCCCCTCCAAACTAGCGGCGGATACGCAGTATTTT. Protein product: CATPSKLAADTQYF.

This clonotype has ten or more counts. The chain uses TRBV28 and TRBJ2-7; D gene uncertain. This CDR3 has 13 residues. Germline V gives CDR1 MDHEN, CDR2 SYDVKM. V lost 6 bases to trimming and J lost 5 bases, with 14 bases between them. This CDR3 is CASRTTTYHEQYF. The DNA for the CDR3 is TGTGCCAGCAGGACCACTACATACCACGAGCAGTACTTC. Complete variable domain (other parts from reference TRBV28 and TRBJ2-7): DVKVTQSSRYLVKRTGEKVFLECVQDMDHENMFWYRQDPGLGLRLIYFSYDVKMKEKGDIPEGYSVSREKKERFSLILESASTNQTSMYLCASRTTTYHEQYFGPGTRLTVT.

This clonotype was observed at least ten times. The rearrangement links TRBV10-3 to TRBJ2-1; D ambiguous. The germline CDR1 and CDR2 sequences are ENHRY and SYGVKD. Trimming removed 3 bases at V and 6 bases at J, with 9 bases between. The CDR3 is 13 residues long. The CDR3 bases are TGTGCCATCAGTGACCGGGCCTCCAATGAGCAGTTCTTC. Its protein product is CAISDRASNEQFF.

This clonotype turned up a few times. V usage is TRBV5-1 and J usage is TRBJ2-1, with TRBD2 matching 7 bases. Germline V gene lookup returns CDR1 SGHRS and CDR2 YFSETQ. V lost 0 bases, J lost 6 bases, and 6 bases stayed unmatched. The CDR3 is 15 residues long. The CDR3 is CASSLARLAANEQFF. The CDR3 DNA reads as TGCGCCAGCAGCTTGGCCCGACTAGCTGCCAATGAGCAGTTCTTC.

This clonotype has a count of ten or more. The CDR3 here is CASSDDRHNQPQHF. CDR3 bases: TGTGCCAGCAGTGATGACAGGCACAATCAGCCCCAGCATTTT. This rearrangement joins TRBV6-2 or TRBV6-3 to TRBJ1-5; D possibly corresponds to TRBD1 (6 bases). This CDR3 has 14 residues. The germline gives CDR1 MNHEY, CDR2 SVGEGT. Trimming removed 5 bases from V and 3 bases from J, with 11 bases in between.

This clonotype was observed many times. V and J are TRBV28 and TRBJ2-3, with D perhaps TRBD2 (5 bases). From germline, CDR1 is MDHEN and CDR2 SYDVKM. There are 16 residues in the CDR3. The germline V and J ends were trimmed by 2 bases and 2 bases, with 14 bases remaining between them. CDR3 protein: CASSLQDFSYTDTQYF. DNA of the CDR3: TGTGCCAGCAGTTTACAGGACTTCTCTTACACAGATACGCAGTATTTT.

This clonotype was counted once. J is TRBJ2-2 and V is TRBV5-1; 10 bases map to TRBD1. With 4 bases clipped from V and 5 bases from J, the junction kept 20 bases outside the gene matches. The CDR3 is 20 amino acids. Germline CDR1 and CDR2: SGHRS and YFSETQ. CDR3 bases: TGCGCCAGCAGCCGTACCGGGACAGGGGTTGTTGTACGGCAAACCGGGGAGCTGTTTTTT. As protein: CASSRTGTGVVVRQTGELFF.

This sequence joins TRBV18 and TRBJ2-7, with D possibly matching TRBD2 (5 bases). The length of the CDR3 is 16 residues. The V and J ends lost 5 bases and 4 bases respectively, with 21 bases between them. CDR1 and CDR2 (germline): KGHSH, LQKENI. Written as DNA, the CDR3 is TGTGCCAGCTCAGAAAGGGCCAGCGGCTTTTGGTACGAGCAGTACTTC. Translated: CASSERASGFWYEQYF.

This clonotype occurred many times. The rearrangement uses TRBV7-9 and TRBJ2-4, with TRBD1 matching 10 bases. Trimming cost V 10 bases and J 7 bases; bases outside gene matches: 13. The CDR3 contains 15 residues. Per the germline V gene, CDR1 is SEHNR and CDR2 is FQNEAQ (reference sequence). The CDR3 reads CATSPGGQGVNIQYF. CDR3 nucleotides: TGTGCCACCTCCCCAGGCGGACAGGGGGTTAACATTCAGTACTTC.